This T cell receptor beta chain was obtained from a study of shared clonotypes between healthy human individuals. Study-level findings and limits: Larger estimated richness was generally recorded for naive subsets relative to memory subsets. Generation probability values for non-shared clonotypes were lower than those for clonotypes shared by all four donors. Across a few donors, naive CD4 shared roughly 5%, naive CD8 more than 3%, memory CD4 2.3%, memory CD8 0.4% to 0.5%.

It was CD45RO-negative cells, positively selected for CCR7, that made up naive CD8 cells, with terminally differentiated effector memory CD45RA+ cells excluded. Note on this clone: Its target is unknown. At one end, the junction sequence differs from germline, possibly due to a read error.

Genomic DNA belonging to each subset was distributed in equal measure over several immunoSEQ plates. The table came from immunoSEQ multiplex PCR; TCRdb's copy has only in-frame clones and leaves some out. The sample lists about 1,800,000 clones, just under 95% occurring once. CDR1 and CDR2 from the germline V gene are SSHAT and FNYEAQ (reference sequence). The CDR3 extends over 13 amino acids. The rearrangement links TRBV7-7 to TRBJ1-1; D is undetermined. Sequenced material: naive CD8+ T cells sorted from blood. The clonotype was recovered from a young man in good health. As DNA, the CDR3 is TGTGCTAGCAGCTACTCTATGAACACTGAAGCTTTCTTT. This codes for CASSYSMNTEAFF.